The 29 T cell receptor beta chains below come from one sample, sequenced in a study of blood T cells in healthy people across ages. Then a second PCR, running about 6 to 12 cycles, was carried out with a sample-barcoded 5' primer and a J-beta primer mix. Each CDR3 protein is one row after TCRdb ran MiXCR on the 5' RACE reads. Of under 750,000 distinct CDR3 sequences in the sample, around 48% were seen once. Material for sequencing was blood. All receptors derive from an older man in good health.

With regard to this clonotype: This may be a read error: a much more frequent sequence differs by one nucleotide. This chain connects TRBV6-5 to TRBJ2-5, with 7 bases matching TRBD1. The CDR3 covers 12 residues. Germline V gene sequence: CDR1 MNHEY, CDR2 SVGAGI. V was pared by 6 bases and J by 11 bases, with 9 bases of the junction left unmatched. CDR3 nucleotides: TGTGCCAGCAGGACAGGGTTCAATGAGCAGTACTTC. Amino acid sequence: CASRTGFNEQYF.

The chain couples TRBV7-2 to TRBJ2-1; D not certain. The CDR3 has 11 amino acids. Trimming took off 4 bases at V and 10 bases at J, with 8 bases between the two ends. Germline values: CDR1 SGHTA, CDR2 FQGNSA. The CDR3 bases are TGTGCCAGCAGCTCCCAGATCGAGCAGTTCTTC. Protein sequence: CASSSQIEQFF.

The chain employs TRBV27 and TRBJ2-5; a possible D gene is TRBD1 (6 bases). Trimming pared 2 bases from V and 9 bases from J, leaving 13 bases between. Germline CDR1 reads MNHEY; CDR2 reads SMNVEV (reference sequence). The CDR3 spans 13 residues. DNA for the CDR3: TGTGCCAGCAGTTTAGGACAGTCCGTGGCCCAGTACTTC. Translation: CASSLGQSVAQYF.

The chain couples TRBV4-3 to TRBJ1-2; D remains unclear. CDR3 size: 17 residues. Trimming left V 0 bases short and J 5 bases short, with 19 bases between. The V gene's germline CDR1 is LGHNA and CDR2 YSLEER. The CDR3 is CASSQDRGGNRAYGYTF. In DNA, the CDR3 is TGCGCCAGCAGCCAAGATCGCGGAGGGAATAGGGCTTATGGCTACACCTTC.

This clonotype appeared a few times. CDR3 in DNA: TGCAGTGCCGTCAGAGAACTTAGATACAATGAGCAGTTCTTC. This gives the protein CSAVRELRYNEQFF. This chain links TRBV20-1 with TRBJ2-1; D unresolved. Germline CDR1 is DFQATT and CDR2 is SNEGSKA (reference sequence). The V gene lost 6 bases and the J gene lost 4 bases, with 16 bases spanning the gap. The CDR3 has 14 amino acids.

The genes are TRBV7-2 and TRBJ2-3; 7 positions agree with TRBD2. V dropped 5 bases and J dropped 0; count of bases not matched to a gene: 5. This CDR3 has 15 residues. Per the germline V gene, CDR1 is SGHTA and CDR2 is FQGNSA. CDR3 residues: CASSPREASTDTQYF. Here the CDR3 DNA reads TGTGCCAGCAGCCCACGGGAGGCTAGCACAGATACGCAGTATTTT.

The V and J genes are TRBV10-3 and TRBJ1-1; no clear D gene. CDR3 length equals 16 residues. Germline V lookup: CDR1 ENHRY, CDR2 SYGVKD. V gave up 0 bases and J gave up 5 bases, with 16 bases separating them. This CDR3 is CAISESEDNWRTEAFF. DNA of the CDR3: TGTGCCATCAGTGAGTCGGAAGACAACTGGAGAACTGAAGCTTTCTTT.

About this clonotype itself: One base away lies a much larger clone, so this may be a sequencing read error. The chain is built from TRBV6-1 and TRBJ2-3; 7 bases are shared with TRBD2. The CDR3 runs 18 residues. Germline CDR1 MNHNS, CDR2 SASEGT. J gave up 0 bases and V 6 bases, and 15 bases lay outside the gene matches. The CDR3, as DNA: TGTGCCAGCAGCCCCGGGGGGTCCGGGGCGGCTAGCACAGATACGCAGTATTTT. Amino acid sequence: CASSPGGSGAASTDTQYF.

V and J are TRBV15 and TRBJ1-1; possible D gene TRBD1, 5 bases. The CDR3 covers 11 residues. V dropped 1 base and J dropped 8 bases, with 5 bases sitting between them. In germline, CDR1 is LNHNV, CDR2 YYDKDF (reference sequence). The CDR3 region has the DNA TGTGCCACCAGCAGAGGGACAGAAGCTTTCTTT. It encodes CATSRGTEAFF.

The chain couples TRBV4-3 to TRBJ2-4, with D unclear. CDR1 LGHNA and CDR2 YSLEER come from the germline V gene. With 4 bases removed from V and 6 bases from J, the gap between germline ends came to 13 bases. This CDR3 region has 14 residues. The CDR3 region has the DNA TGCGCCAGCAGCCCAGGAGTAAAAGGAAACATTCAGTACTTC. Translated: CASSPGVKGNIQYF.

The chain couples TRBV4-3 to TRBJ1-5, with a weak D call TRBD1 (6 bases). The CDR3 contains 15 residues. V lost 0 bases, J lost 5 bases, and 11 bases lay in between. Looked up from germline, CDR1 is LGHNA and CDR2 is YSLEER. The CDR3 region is CASSQDRQVHQPQHF. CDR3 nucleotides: TGCGCCAGCAGCCAAGATCGACAGGTCCATCAGCCCCAGCATTTT.

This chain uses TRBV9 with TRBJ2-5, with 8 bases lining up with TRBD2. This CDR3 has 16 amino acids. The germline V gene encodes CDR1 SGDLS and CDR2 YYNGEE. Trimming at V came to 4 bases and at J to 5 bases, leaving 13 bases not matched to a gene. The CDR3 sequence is CASSPRGGSVFETQYF. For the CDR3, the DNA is TGTGCCAGCAGCCCCCGGGGGGGAAGCGTGTTCGAGACCCAGTACTTC.

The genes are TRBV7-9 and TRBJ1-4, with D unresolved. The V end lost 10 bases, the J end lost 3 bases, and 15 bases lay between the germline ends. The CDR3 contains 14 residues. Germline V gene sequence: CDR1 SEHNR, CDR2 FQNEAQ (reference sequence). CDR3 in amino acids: CATRLEGANEKLFF. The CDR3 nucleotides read TGTGCCACCCGACTAGAGGGAGCTAATGAAAAACTGTTTTTT.

The CDR3 loop reads CASSLASRESTEAFF. Written as DNA, the CDR3 is TGTGCCAGCAGTTTAGCGAGCAGGGAGAGCACTGAAGCTTTCTTT. The chain recombines TRBV12-3 or TRBV12-4 with TRBJ1-1, with D perhaps TRBD1 (5 bases). V lost 0 bases, J lost 4 bases, and 12 bases lay in between. The CDR3 runs 15 residues.

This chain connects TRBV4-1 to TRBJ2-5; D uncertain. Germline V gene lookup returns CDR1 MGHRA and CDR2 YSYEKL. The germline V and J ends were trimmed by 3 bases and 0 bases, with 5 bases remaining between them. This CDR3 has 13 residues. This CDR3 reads CASSQRHQETQYF. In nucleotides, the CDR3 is TGCGCCAGCAGCCAGCGGCACCAAGAGACCCAGTACTTC.

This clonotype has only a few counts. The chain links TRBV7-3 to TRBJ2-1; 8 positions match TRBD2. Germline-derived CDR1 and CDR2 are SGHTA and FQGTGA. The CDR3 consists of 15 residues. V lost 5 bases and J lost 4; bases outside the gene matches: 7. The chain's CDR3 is CASSVLAGGYNEQFF. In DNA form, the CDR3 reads TGTGCCAGCAGCGTACTGGCGGGGGGATACAATGAGCAGTTCTTC.

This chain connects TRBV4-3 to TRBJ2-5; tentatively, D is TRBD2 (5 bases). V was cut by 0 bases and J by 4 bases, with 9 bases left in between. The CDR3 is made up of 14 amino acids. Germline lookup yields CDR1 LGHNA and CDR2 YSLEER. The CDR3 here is CASSQDTSRETQYF. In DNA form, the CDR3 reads TGCGCCAGCAGCCAAGATACTAGTCGAGAGACCCAGTACTTC.

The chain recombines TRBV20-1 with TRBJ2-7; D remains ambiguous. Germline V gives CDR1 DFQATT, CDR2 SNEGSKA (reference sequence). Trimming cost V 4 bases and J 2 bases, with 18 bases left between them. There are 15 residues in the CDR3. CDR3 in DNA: TGCAGTGCTAAAAAGGGCCGGAATGCGGCCTACGAGCAGTACTTC. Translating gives CSAKKGRNAAYEQYF.

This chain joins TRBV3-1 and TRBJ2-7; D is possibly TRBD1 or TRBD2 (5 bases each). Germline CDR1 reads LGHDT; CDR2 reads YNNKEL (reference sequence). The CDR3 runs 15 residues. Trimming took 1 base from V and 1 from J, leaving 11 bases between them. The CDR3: CASSQVSGPSYEQYF. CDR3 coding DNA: TGTGCCAGCAGCCAAGTGTCGGGACCGTCCTACGAGCAGTACTTC.

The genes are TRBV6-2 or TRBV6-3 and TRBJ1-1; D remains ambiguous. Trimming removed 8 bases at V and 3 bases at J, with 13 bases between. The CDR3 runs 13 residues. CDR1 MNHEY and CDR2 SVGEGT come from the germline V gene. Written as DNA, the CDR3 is TGTGCCAGCCAACAGACCGGGGACACTGAAGCTTTCTTT. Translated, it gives CASQQTGDTEAFF.

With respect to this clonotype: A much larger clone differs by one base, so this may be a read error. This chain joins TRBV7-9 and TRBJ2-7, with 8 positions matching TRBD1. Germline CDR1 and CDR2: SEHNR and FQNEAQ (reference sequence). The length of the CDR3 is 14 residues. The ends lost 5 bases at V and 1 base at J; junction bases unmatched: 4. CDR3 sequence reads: CASSVRQGSYEQYF. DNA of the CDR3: TGTGCCAGCAGCGTAAGACAGGGGTCCTACGAGCAGTACTTC.

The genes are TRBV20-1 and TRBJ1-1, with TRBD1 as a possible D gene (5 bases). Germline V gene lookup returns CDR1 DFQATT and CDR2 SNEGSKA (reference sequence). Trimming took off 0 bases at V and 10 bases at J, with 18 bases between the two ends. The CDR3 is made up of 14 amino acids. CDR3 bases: TGCAGTGCTAGAGAGGGCGGGGGAGTTGGAGGAGCTTTCTTT. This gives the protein CSAREGGGVGGAFF.

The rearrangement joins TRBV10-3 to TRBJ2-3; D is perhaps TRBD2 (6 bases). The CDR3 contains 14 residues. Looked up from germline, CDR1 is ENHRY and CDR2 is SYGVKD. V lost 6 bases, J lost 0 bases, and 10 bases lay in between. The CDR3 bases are TGTGCCATCAGGACCGGGACTAGCACAGATACGCAGTATTTT. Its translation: CAIRTGTSTDTQYF.

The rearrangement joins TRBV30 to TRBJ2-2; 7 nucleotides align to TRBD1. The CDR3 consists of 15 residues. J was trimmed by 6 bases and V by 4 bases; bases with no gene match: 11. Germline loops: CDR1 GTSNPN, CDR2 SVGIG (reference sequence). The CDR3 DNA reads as TGTGCCTGGAAGTTGACAGGGTTATCCCCCGGGGAGCTGTTTTTT. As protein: CAWKLTGLSPGELFF.

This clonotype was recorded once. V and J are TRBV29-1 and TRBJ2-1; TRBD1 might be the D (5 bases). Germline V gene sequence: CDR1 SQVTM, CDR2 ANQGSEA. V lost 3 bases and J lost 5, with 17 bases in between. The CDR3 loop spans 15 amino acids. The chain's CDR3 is CSVERQRFKNNEQFF. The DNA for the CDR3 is TGCAGCGTTGAGCGACAGAGATTCAAAAACAATGAGCAGTTCTTC.

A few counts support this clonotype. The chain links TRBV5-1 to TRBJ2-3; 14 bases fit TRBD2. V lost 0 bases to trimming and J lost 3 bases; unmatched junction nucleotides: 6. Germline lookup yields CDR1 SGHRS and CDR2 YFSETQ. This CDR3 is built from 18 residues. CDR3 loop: CASSLAGTSGSGTDTQYF. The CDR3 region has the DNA TGCGCCAGCAGCTTGGCTGGGACTAGCGGGAGTGGGACAGATACGCAGTATTTT.

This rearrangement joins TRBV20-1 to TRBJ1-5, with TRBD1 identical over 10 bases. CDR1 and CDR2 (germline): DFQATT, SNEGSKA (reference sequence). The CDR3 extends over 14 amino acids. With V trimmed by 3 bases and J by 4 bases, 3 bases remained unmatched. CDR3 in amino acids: CSARGTGDNQPQHF. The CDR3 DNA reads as TGCAGTGCTAGGGGGACAGGGGATAATCAGCCCCAGCATTTT.

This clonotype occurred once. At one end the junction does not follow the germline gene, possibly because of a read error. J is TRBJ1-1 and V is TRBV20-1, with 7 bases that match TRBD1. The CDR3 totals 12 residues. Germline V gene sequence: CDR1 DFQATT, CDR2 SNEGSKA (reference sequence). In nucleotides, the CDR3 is TGCAGTGCGAAGGACAGGAACGCTGAAGCTTTCTTT. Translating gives CSAKDRNAEAFF.

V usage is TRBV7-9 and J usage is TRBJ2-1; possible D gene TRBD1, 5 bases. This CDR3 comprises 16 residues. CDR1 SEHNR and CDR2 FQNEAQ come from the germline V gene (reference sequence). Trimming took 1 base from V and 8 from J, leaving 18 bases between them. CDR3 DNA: TGTGCCAGCAGCTTAGTTGGGGCCATTCCGGGCGATGAGCAGTTCTTC. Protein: CASSLVGAIPGDEQFF.